These 29 T cell receptor beta chains came from one sample sequenced in a study of CD8+ T cells in alopecia areata. RNA, once extracted, was reverse transcribed into cDNA for use as the sequencing template. Using immunoSEQ multiplex PCR, the repertoire was profiled, and TCRdb retains in-frame clones only, with some absent. The table has some 110,000 clones, about 60% seen once; the top ten hold 10% to 15%. Treatment denoted: oral pan-JAK inhibitor, 5-10 mg twice daily. Sample: CD8+ T cells sorted from blood, taken at week 24, from a patient treated with tofacitinib. These TCRs come from a human donor with alopecia areata.

CDR3 nucleotide sequence: TGTGCCAGCAGTGAAGGCAATCAGCCCCAGCATTTT. This sequence encodes CASSEGNQPQHF. V usage is TRBV25-1 and J usage is TRBJ1-5; D uncertain. The V gene's germline CDR1 is MGHDK and CDR2 SYGVNS. The CDR3 has 12 amino acids. V lost 2 bases to trimming and J lost 2 bases, with 1 base between them.

The chain joins TRBV19 to TRBJ1-1; TRBD1 might be the D (5 bases). The CDR3 has 14 amino acids. Deletions cut 5 bases from V and 0 bases from J, with 10 bases between. CDR1 is LNHDA and CDR2 is SQIVND in the germline V gene (reference sequence). DNA of the CDR3: TGTGCCAGTAGTCCCCGGACACTGAACACTGAAGCTTTCTTT. Translating gives CASSPRTLNTEAFF.

The chain is built from TRBV5-6 and TRBJ2-4, with no clear D. Trimming took off 4 bases at V and 0 bases at J, with 11 bases between the two ends. Germline V lookup: CDR1 SGHDT, CDR2 YYEEEE. The CDR3 loop spans 15 amino acids. The CDR3 coding sequence is TGTGCCAGCAGCCCGGAGAACAAAGCCAAAAACATTCAGTACTTC. It translates to CASSPENKAKNIQYF. The entire variable domain, with the rest obtained from reference TRBV5-6 and TRBJ2-4, is as follows: DAGVTQSPTHLIKTRGQQVTLRCSPKSGHDTVSWYQQALGQGPQFIFQYYEEEERQRGNFPDRFSGHQFPNYSSELNVNALLLGDSALYLCASSPENKAKNIQYFGAGTRLSVL.

This clone was detected only a few times. This sequence joins TRBV29-1 and TRBJ2-5; TRBD2 matches at 14 bases. The germline V gene has CDR1 SQVTM and CDR2 ANQGSEA. The CDR3 has 16 residues. V lost 3 bases to trimming and J lost 4 bases; unmatched junction nucleotides: 7. CDR3 DNA: TGCAGCGTTGACAGGGAGACTAGCGGGGGGGCAGAGACCCAGTACTTC. Amino acid sequence: CSVDRETSGGAETQYF.

The table lists this clone with a few counts. V gene TRBV4-1 combines with J gene TRBJ2-3, with 9 positions matching TRBD2. There are 14 residues in the CDR3. Trimming at V came to 4 bases and at J to 6 bases, leaving 5 bases not matched to a gene. From germline, CDR1 is MGHRA and CDR2 YSYEKL. The CDR3 spells CASSLSGGTDTQYF. CDR3 DNA: TGCGCCAGCAGCCTGAGCGGGGGGACCGATACGCAGTATTTT.

The rearrangement links TRBV7-2 to TRBJ1-1; TRBD1 aligns across 8 bases. Per the germline V gene, CDR1 is SGHTA and CDR2 is FQGNSA. The trim removed 5 bases at V and 1 base at J, leaving 3 bases unmatched. This CDR3 contains 14 residues. The CDR3: CASSDRGGNTEAFF. The CDR3 DNA sequence: TGTGCCAGCAGCGACAGGGGAGGGAACACTGAAGCTTTCTTT.

In its sample, this clone was seen a few times. V is TRBV4-1 and J is TRBJ1-4; 7 nucleotides line up with TRBD1. This CDR3 has 17 residues. The germline gives CDR1 MGHRA, CDR2 YSYEKL. Losses at the gene ends were 4 bases for V and 0 bases for J; bases not matched to a gene: 8. CDR3 protein: CASSLYGQATTNEKLFF. The CDR3, as DNA: TGCGCCAGCAGCCTATATGGACAGGCAACAACTAATGAAAAACTGTTTTTT.

This chain joins TRBV2 and TRBJ2-4; TRBD1 aligns across 7 bases. The V segment lost 3 bases and the J segment 0 bases; nucleotides outside the gene matches: 14. Germline lookup yields CDR1 SNHLY and CDR2 FYNNEI. CDR3 size: 19 residues. CDR3 DNA: TGTGCCAGCAGTGAGAGGGGCAGGGGGAGAGACCTAGCCAAAAACATTCAGTACTTC. Its translation is CASSERGRGRDLAKNIQYF.

The V call is TRBV6-4, the J call TRBJ2-1; D uncertain. From germline, CDR1 is MRHNA and CDR2 SNTAGT. The CDR3 has 12 residues. The V end lost 5 bases, the J end lost 5 bases, and 7 bases lay between the germline ends. CDR3 sequence reads: CASSQTNNEQFF. Written as DNA, the CDR3 is TGTGCCAGCAGTCAAACCAACAATGAGCAGTTCTTC.

This sequence joins TRBV5-1 and TRBJ2-6, with 12 bases matching TRBD1. Germline V lookup: CDR1 SGHRS, CDR2 YFSETQ. The CDR3 consists of 18 residues. V gave up 0 bases and J gave up 3 bases; unmatched junction bases: 4. CDR3 DNA: TGCGCCAGCAGCTTGGACGGGACAGGGGGCGGTGGGGCCAACGTCCTGACTTTC. It codes for CASSLDGTGGGGANVLTF. The entire variable domain, with the rest obtained from reference TRBV5-1 and TRBJ2-6, is as follows: KAGVTQTPRYLIKTRGQQVTLSCSPISGHRSVSWYQQTPGQGLQFLFEYFSETQRNKGNFPGRFSGRQFSNSRSEMNVSTLELGDSALYLCASSLDGTGGGGANVLTFGAGSRLTVL.

The rearrangement joins TRBV6-6 to TRBJ1-4, with D perhaps TRBD1 (6 bases). The CDR3 spans 15 residues. V dropped 6 bases and J dropped 6 bases, with 17 bases sitting between them. Germline V CDR1 and CDR2: MNHNY, SVGAGI (reference sequence). The CDR3 reads CASSDPTGEDEKLFF. Here the CDR3 DNA reads TGTGCCAGCAGCGACCCGACAGGCGAAGATGAAAAACTGTTTTTT.

Turning to this clone: Other DNA sequences in this specimen translate into the identical CDR3. The rearrangement uses TRBV19 and TRBJ1-5; tentative D call: TRBD1 (5 bases). The CDR3 consists of 14 residues. Germline V gives CDR1 LNHDA, CDR2 SQIVND (reference sequence). Deletions cut 2 bases from V and 1 base from J, with 6 bases between. The CDR3 DNA reads TGTGCCAGTAGTATAAGGGACAGCAATCAGCCCCAGCATTTT. It translates to CASSIRDSNQPQHF.

J is TRBJ2-5 and V is TRBV2, with D possibly being TRBD2 (5 bases). Trimming shortened V by 5 bases and J by 5 bases, and 15 bases separated the two germline ends. The germline V gene has CDR1 SNHLY and CDR2 FYNNEI. CDR3 length: 14 residues. The CDR3 bases are TGTGCCAGCAGTCTAACCGGGGTCAAGGAGACCCAGTACTTC. Amino acid sequence: CASSLTGVKETQYF.

This clone was observed a handful of times. The V gene is TRBV27, the J gene TRBJ1-2, with D uncertain. Trimming took off 0 bases at V and 5 bases at J, with 16 bases between the two ends. Germline V gene data show CDR1 as MNHEY and CDR2 as SMNVEV (reference sequence). The CDR3 has 16 residues. CDR3 DNA: TGTGCCAGCAGTTTATCAAGCGGAGAGGTTAGGTATGGCTACACCTTC. Translation: CASSLSSGEVRYGYTF.

The V call is TRBV2, the J call TRBJ2-2; no clear D. This CDR3 has 14 residues. Germline lookup yields CDR1 SNHLY and CDR2 FYNNEI. V dropped 6 bases and J dropped 2 bases, with 10 bases sitting between them. The CDR3 DNA is TGTGCCAGCAGCGAGGTTTTTAACACCGGGGAGCTGTTTTTT. Its translation is CASSEVFNTGELFF.

J is TRBJ2-5 and V is TRBV29-1; D may be TRBD1 (6 bases). Germline V CDR1 and CDR2: SQVTM, ANQGSEA. The CDR3 length is 14 residues. Trimming removed 0 bases at V and 2 bases at J, with 10 bases between. In DNA, the CDR3 is TGCAGCGTTGAAGATGCAGGGGTTCAAGAGACCCAGTACTTC. Protein product: CSVEDAGVQETQYF.

The V and J genes are TRBV7-9 and TRBJ2-3; possibly TRBD1 or TRBD2 for D (5 bases each). CDR1 SEHNR and CDR2 FQNEAQ come from the germline V gene (reference sequence). V was shortened by 3 bases and J by 5 bases, with 12 bases between the two germline ends. The CDR3 length is 14 residues. Here the CDR3 DNA reads TGTGCCAGCAGCTTCTGGGACCCTCAAGATACGCAGTATTTT. Its translation is CASSFWDPQDTQYF.

V gene TRBV4-1 combines with J gene TRBJ1-1; D remains ambiguous. Germline V gene sequence: CDR1 MGHRA, CDR2 YSYEKL. Deletions cut 1 base from V and 8 bases from J, with 20 bases between. The length of the CDR3 is 16 residues. This CDR3 reads CASSQGARWGTEEAFF. The CDR3 coding sequence is TGCGCCAGCAGCCAAGGGGCCAGGTGGGGTACAGAGGAAGCTTTCTTT.

Here the CDR3 DNA reads TGCGCCAGCAGCTCGCAGGGGACCGCGTACTTC. This gives the protein CASSSQGTAYF. The chain carries TRBV5-1 and TRBJ2-7; tentative D call: TRBD1 (6 bases). Germline V gene sequence: CDR1 SGHRS, CDR2 YFSETQ. V dropped 3 bases and J dropped 12 bases, with 13 bases sitting between them. CDR3 length: 11 residues. Supplemented by reference TRBV5-1 and TRBJ2-7, the full variable domain reads KAGVTQTPRYLIKTRGQQVTLSCSPISGHRSVSWYQQTPGQGLQFLFEYFSETQRNKGNFPGRFSGRQFSNSRSEMNVSTLELGDSALYLCASSSQGTAYFGPGTRLTVT.

This clone was counted a single time. The chain combines TRBV30 with TRBJ1-5; 7 nucleotides line up with TRBD1. The CDR3 contains 13 residues. Unmatched junction bases numbered 2, after V lost 1 base and J lost 5 bases. The germline gives CDR1 GTSNPN, CDR2 SVGIG (reference sequence). CDR3 DNA sequence: TGTGCCTGGAGTGGACAGGGAGATCAGCCCCAGCATTTT. Translation gives CAWSGQGDQPQHF.

The rearrangement links TRBV4-3 to TRBJ2-3, with TRBD1 as a possible D gene (5 bases). The germline V gene has CDR1 LGHNA and CDR2 YSLEER. CDR3 length equals 14 residues. Trimming stripped 3 bases from V and 5 bases from J, with 12 bases between. The CDR3 bases are TGCGCCAGCAGCCAGACCGCAGGGAAAGATACGCAGTATTTT. This gives the protein CASSQTAGKDTQYF.

The genes are TRBV7-8 and TRBJ2-1, with 7 bases lining up with TRBD2. V lost 5 bases, J lost 6 bases, and 13 bases stayed unmatched. CDR3 length: 16 amino acids. Germline CDR1 and CDR2: SGHVS and FQNEAQ. CDR3 coding DNA: TGTGCCAGCAGCCACCTAAGAAGCGGGGTTGGCAATGAGCAGTTCTTC. It translates to CASSHLRSGVGNEQFF.

A few counts support this clone. The chain recombines TRBV5-1 with TRBJ2-7, with D tentatively TRBD1 (6 bases). From germline, CDR1 is SGHRS and CDR2 YFSETQ. V lost 0 bases, J lost 3 bases, and 7 bases lay in between. The CDR3 has 13 amino acids. CDR3 in amino acids: CASSLDRVYEQYF. The CDR3 nucleotides are TGCGCCAGCAGCTTGGACAGGGTCTACGAGCAGTACTTC.

This sequence joins TRBV30 and TRBJ2-3; D is uncertain. Germline-derived CDR1 and CDR2 are GTSNPN and SVGIG (reference sequence). V lost 0 bases to trimming and J lost 3 bases, with 4 bases between them. The CDR3 runs to 12 residues. The DNA of the CDR3 is TGTGCCTGGAGTGTCGAGACAGATACGCAGTATTTT. Amino acids: CAWSVETDTQYF.

The V call is TRBV30, the J call TRBJ1-2; 7 nucleotides line up with TRBD1. Per the germline V gene, CDR1 is GTSNPN and CDR2 is SVGIG (reference sequence). CDR3 length: 13 amino acids. V shed 4 bases and J 6 bases; nucleotides not matched to a gene: 8. CDR3 bases: TGTGCCTGGAACGCCGACAGGGAGGATGGCTACACCTTC. Its protein product is CAWNADREDGYTF. The full variable domain, completed using reference TRBV30 and TRBJ1-2, is SQTIHQWPATLVQPVGSPLSLECTVEGTSNPNLYWYRQAAGRGLQLLFYSVGIGQISSEVPQNLSASRPQDRQFILSSKKLLLSDSGFYLCAWNADREDGYTFGSGTRLTVV.

Only a few counts were recorded for this clone. V gene TRBV13 combines with J gene TRBJ1-1, with D unclear. This CDR3 contains 12 residues. The V gene's germline CDR1 is PRHDT and CDR2 FYEKMQ (reference sequence). V lost 5 bases and J 7 bases, leaving 11 bases between the germline ends. CDR3 sequence: CASSGQAYEAFF. Written as DNA, the CDR3 is TGTGCCAGCAGCGGGCAGGCGTATGAAGCTTTCTTT.

CDR3 DNA sequence: TGTGCCATCAGTGAGTCGCCTAGCGGATACCCTCAAGAGACCCAGTACTTC. Encoded protein: CAISESPSGYPQETQYF. The chain links TRBV10-3 to TRBJ2-5; TRBD2 aligns across 7 bases. CDR1 ENHRY and CDR2 SYGVKD come from the germline V gene. The CDR3 consists of 17 residues. Trimming at V came to 0 bases and at J to 2 bases, leaving 9 bases not matched to a gene.

This chain connects TRBV5-1 to TRBJ2-1; 8 bases are shared with TRBD1. CDR3 length: 19 amino acids. Germline CDR1 reads SGHRS; CDR2 reads YFSETQ. V shed 0 bases, J shed 0 bases, and the junction held 11 bases outside the gene matches. CDR3 DNA: TGCGCCAGCAGCTTGGTGGGACAGGATGATGTTAGCTCCTACAATGAGCAGTTCTTC. Its protein product is CASSLVGQDDVSSYNEQFF.

This clone is categorized as medium-sized. The V call is TRBV19, the J call TRBJ2-1; TRBD1 matches at 10 bases. The germline V gene has CDR1 LNHDA and CDR2 SQIVND (reference sequence). V shed 3 bases and J 4 bases; nucleotides not matched to a gene: 0. The CDR3 runs 14 residues. CDR3 sequence reads: CASSMGQGYNEQFF. Here the CDR3 DNA reads TGTGCCAGTAGTATGGGACAGGGGTACAATGAGCAGTTCTTC.